The rows below give T cell receptor beta chains drawn from one sample of a study of T cells in tuberculosis. Only in-frame clones appear in the TCRdb table, and some are missing; sequencing was by immunoSEQ multiplex PCR. The table shows some 28,000 clones, with nearly 90% occurring only once. The specimen was PBMCs. These receptor sequences come from a donor between 10 and 35 years old with latent tuberculosis or without tuberculosis infection. CDR3s include the opening cysteine and the closing phenylalanine or tryptophan. A D gene is named only where the DNA matches it firmly. Not all rows give a size; the values are once, few, many and, for expanded clones, a class.

once,TRBV27,TRBD1,TRBJ1-4,TGTGCCAGCAGGGCTATGGGACAGGGTAATGAAAAACTGTTTTTT,CASRAMGQGNEKLFF
once,TRBV5-6,.,TRBJ2-1,TGTGCCAGCAGCTTGCAAACGGATGAGCAGTTCTTC,CASSLQTDEQFF
.,TRBV15,TRBD1,TRBJ2-3,TGTGCCACCAGCGGACAGGGAGGAAATCCAGATACGCAGTATTTT,CATSGQGGNPDTQYF
.,TRBV27,.,TRBJ2-7,TGTGCCAGCAGCCCTTCAGGGGCCTACGAGCAGTACTTC,CASSPSGAYEQYF
.,TRBV4-1,.,TRBJ1-1,TGCGCCAGCAGCCACCGAGGAGGCCAAGAGTACACTGAAGCTTTCTTT,CASSHRGGQEYTEAFF
.,TRBV5-1,.,TRBJ2-2,TGCGCCAGCAGCCCCACCGGTCCCCTCAACACCGGGGAGCTGTTTTTT,CASSPTGPLNTGELFF
.,TRBV5-1,.,TRBJ1-1,TGCGCCAGCAGCTTGGCAGGGCCGAAGAACACTGAAGCTTTCTTT,CASSLAGPKNTEAFF
once,TRBV9,TRBD2,TRBJ2-3,TGTGCCAGCAGCTTCGTAGCGGGGGGGCAAACAGATACGCAGTATTTT,CASSFVAGGQTDTQYF
.,TRBV6-4,TRBD2,TRBJ2-3,TGTGCCAGCAGTCCCGGGACTAGCGACACAGATACGCAGTATTTT,CASSPGTSDTDTQYF
.,TRBV9,.,TRBJ1-6,TGTGCCAGCAGCGTAGGGGCCTCCTATAATTCACCCCTCCACTTT,CASSVGASYNSPLHF
.,TRBV10-3,.,TRBJ1-6,TGTGCCATCAGGCCCCTCTCTACTTCGAAAGCGGCGTGGAATTCACCCCTCCACTTT,CAIRPLSTSKAAWNSPLHF
.,TRBV28,TRBD1,TRBJ1-1,TGTGCCAGCAGTTTCCGGGACAGGGGGCCTGAAGCTTTCTTT,CASSFRDRGPEAFF
.,TRBV5-4,TRBD1,TRBJ2-5,TGTGCCAGCAGCTACTGGACAGGAGAAGAGACCCAGTACTTC,CASSYWTGEETQYF
.,TRBV9,.,TRBJ2-1,TGTGCCAGCAGCGACCGGGACTACAATGAGCAGTTCTTC,CASSDRDYNEQFF
.,TRBV27,TRBD1,TRBJ2-6,TGTGCCAGCAGGCCCGGGACAGGGAGCTCTGGGGCCAACGTCCTGACTTTC,CASRPGTGSSGANVLTF
.,TRBV2,TRBD2,TRBJ2-7,TGTGCCAGCAGTGCCGGGACTAGCGGTTCCGGGCAGTACTTC,CASSAGTSGSGQYF
.,TRBV13,.,TRBJ1-1,TGTGCCAGCAGCTCGGGACTCGTAAACACTGAAGCTTTCTTT,CASSSGLVNTEAFF
.,TRBV11-3,.,TRBJ2-2,TGTGCCAGCAGCCCTTCGGGACACCCCGGGGAGCTGTTTTTT,CASSPSGHPGELFF
few,TRBV7-9,.,TRBJ1-2,TGTGCCAGCAGCCCCCGCGGAGGGAAGGTAGAAGGCTACACCTTC,CASSPRGGKVEGYTF
.,TRBV18,.,TRBJ2-5,TGTGCCAGCTCACCAGGAGGGGTGGAAAAGACCCAGTACTTC,CASSPGGVEKTQYF
.,TRBV5-4,TRBD1,TRBJ2-7,TGTGCCAGCAGCTCACCGGGACAGGGGTACGAGCAGTACTTC,CASSSPGQGYEQYF
.,TRBV6-6,TRBD1,TRBJ1-4,TGTGCCAGCAGTTACGGGACAGGGATACGTGAAAAACTGTTTTTT,CASSYGTGIREKLFF
once,TRBV7-5,.,TRBJ2-1,TGTGCCACTGATTGTCCCAGCGGGGGGGCCGGTGAGCAGTTCTTC,CATDCPSGGAGEQFF
.,TRBV5-4,TRBD2,TRBJ2-5,TGTGCCAGCAGCTTGGCGGGGAGGGGCCCGCGGGAGACCCAGTACTTC,CASSLAGRGPRETQYF
once,TRBV4-3,.,TRBJ1-6,TGCGCCAGCAGCGGGGGCAGGGACCTGTTGGGTTCACCCCTCCACTTT,CASSGGRDLLGSPLHF
.,TRBV27,.,TRBJ2-7,TGTGCCAGCCGTCAATCTCACGGTCGGCAGTACTTC,CASRQSHGRQYF
.,TRBV6-5,TRBD1,TRBJ1-1,TGTGCCAGCAGTTACGGGACAGCCATGAACACTGAAGCTTTCTTT,CASSYGTAMNTEAFF
.,TRBV4-3,.,TRBJ2-1,TGCGCCAGCAGCCAAGACTCCACTAGACCCAATGAGCAGTTCTTC,CASSQDSTRPNEQFF
.,TRBV7-8,TRBD2,TRBJ2-1,TGTGCCAGCAGCAGCGGGGGCTCCTACAATGAGCAGTTCTTC,CASSSGGSYNEQFF
few,TRBV6-1,TRBD2,TRBJ2-7,TGTGCCAGCAGCCTACTAGCGGGGGCCACCTACGAGCAGTACTTC,CASSLLAGATYEQYF
.,TRBV21-1,.,TRBJ2-7,TGTGCCAGCAGCAAAGGGACAGGGAAGGACGAGCAGTACTTC,CASSKGTGKDEQYF
.,TRBV7-2,.,TRBJ1-6,TGTGCCAGCAGCTTAGTAGTGGCAGGGCCCTATAATTCACCCCTCCACTTT,CASSLVVAGPYNSPLHF
.,TRBV2,TRBD1,TRBJ2-2,TGTGCCAGCAGAGCAGGGGGGAACACCGGGGAGCTGTTTTTT,CASRAGGNTGELFF
.,TRBV5-1,TRBD2,TRBJ2-7,TGCGCCAGCCATAGGGCCGGGACTACAGGCGAGCAGTACTTC,CASHRAGTTGEQYF
.,TRBV7-2,.,TRBJ1-1,TGTGCCAGCAGCCCCGAGGGTCCCCAGAGGGAAGCTTTCTTT,CASSPEGPQREAFF
few,TRBV18,TRBD1,TRBJ2-2,TGTGCCAGCCAGGGACAGTCCACCGGGGAGCTGTTTTTT,CASQGQSTGELFF
.,TRBV5-1,.,TRBJ1-2,TGCGCGGAGGGGGGGCCGGGCGGCTACACCTTC,CAEGGPGGYTF
once,TRBV4-1,.,TRBJ1-4,TGCGCCAGCAGCCGGGGGGGTGGAATTAATGAAAAACTGTTTTTT,CASSRGGGINEKLFF
.,TRBV6-6,.,TRBJ2-7,TGTGCCAGCAGTGGGCTAGGGACAAGCTCCTACGAGCAGTACTTC,CASSGLGTSSYEQYF
.,TRBV5-1,TRBD2,TRBJ2-1,TGCGCCAGCAGCTGGAGACTACTAGCGGGGGGGAATGAGCAGTTCTTC,CASSWRLLAGGNEQFF
.,TRBV11-2,.,TRBJ1-2,TGTGCCAGCAGCTTAGCGTTCCGGACAGTTAACTATGGCTACACCTTC,CASSLAFRTVNYGYTF
.,TRBV7-7,TRBD1,TRBJ2-7,TGTGCCAGCAGCCGGGACAGGGGGTACGAGCAGTACTTC,CASSRDRGYEQYF
few,TRBV4-1,.,TRBJ1-6,TGCGCCAGCAGCCAAGTCCTACAGGCGGAAGGGGATGTCCACTTT,CASSQVLQAEGDVHF
.,TRBV19,.,TRBJ1-6,TGTGCCAGTAGAAAACAGGCTTTCAATTCACCCCTCCACTTT,CASRKQAFNSPLHF
.,TRBV18,.,TRBJ1-3,TGTGCCAGCTCACCAACCGACAGATACTCTGGAAACACCATATATTTT,CASSPTDRYSGNTIYF
.,TRBV4-2,TRBD1,TRBJ1-1,TGTGCCAGCAGAGGGACAGTGAACACTGAAGCTTTCTTT,CASRGTVNTEAFF
.,TRBV2,TRBD1,TRBJ1-5,TGTGCCAGCGTCCAGGGGGACAATCAGCCCCAGCATTTT,CASVQGDNQPQHF
.,TRBV19,.,TRBJ2-1,TGTGCCAGTAGTATCACATCCAAGTCCGATGAGCAGTTCTTC,CASSITSKSDEQFF
.,TRBV27,.,TRBJ1-5,TGTGCCAGCAGTCCCTTCTCGGGGGATAATCAGCCCCAGCATTTT,CASSPFSGDNQPQHF
.,TRBV4-1,TRBD1,TRBJ2-5,TGCGCCAGCAGTAATACACCATGGACAGGGCGCCAAGAGACCCAGTACTTC,CASSNTPWTGRQETQYF
.,TRBV19,.,TRBJ2-4,TGTGCCAGTAGTATAGGCGGACAGAGAGACATTCAGTACTTC,CASSIGGQRDIQYF
.,TRBV27,.,TRBJ2-7,TGTGCCAGCAGTTCGGTCAAGGCGGAGGGGCGTAACTACGAGCAGTACTTC,CASSSVKAEGRNYEQYF
.,TRBV9,.,TRBJ1-1,TGTGCCAGCAACTCCGGGGACACTGAAGCTTTCTTT,CASNSGDTEAFF
.,TRBV21-1,.,TRBJ2-7,TGTGCCAGCAGCAAACTACAGGGCTACGAGCAGTACTTC,CASSKLQGYEQYF
.,TRBV6-1,.,TRBJ2-3,TGTGCCAGCAGTGAAGCCTGGACTGAGCACACAGATACGCAGTATTTT,CASSEAWTEHTDTQYF
.,TRBV4-1,.,TRBJ2-7,TGCGCCAGCAGCCAAGAGACAACTAGCCTTCTTGACGAGCAGTACTTC,CASSQETTSLLDEQYF
.,TRBV5-1,TRBD1,TRBJ2-7,TGCGCCAGCAGCCATGGACAGGGGCCCTACGAGCAGTACTTC,CASSHGQGPYEQYF
.,TRBV19,.,TRBJ2-7,TGTGCCAGTAGTCCCCTACAGGGTGGCGACGAGCAGTACTTC,CASSPLQGGDEQYF
few,TRBV6-5,TRBD1,TRBJ1-2,TGTGCCAGCAGTTACTCGAGGACAGGGGGTGGCTATGGCTACACCTTC,CASSYSRTGGGYGYTF